This entry lists 2 T cell receptor beta chains sequenced from one sample in a study of blood T cell repertoires in COVID-19. TCRdb keeps only in-frame clones here, not all; method: immunoSEQ multiplex PCR. Here the sample spans about 330,000 clones, 86% being singletons. The sequenced sample consisted of peripheral blood. Receptors were obtained from a woman in her 50s with acute or convalescent COVID-19.

V is TRBV28 and J is TRBJ2-7; 7 bases fit TRBD1. The trim removed 5 bases at V and 6 bases at J, leaving 13 bases unmatched. The CDR3 covers 15 residues. Per the germline V gene, CDR1 is MDHEN and CDR2 is SYDVKM. CDR3 sequence: CASSTNDRVRSEQYF. CDR3 sequence (DNA): TGTGCCAGCAGTACGAACGACAGGGTCAGGTCCGAGCAGTACTTC.

The chain carries TRBV18 and TRBJ1-1; D might be TRBD1 (6 bases). Deletions cut 6 bases from V and 10 bases from J, with 15 bases between. The length of the CDR3 is 12 residues. Per germline, CDR1 KGHSH and CDR2 LQKENI. The CDR3, as DNA: TGTGCCAGCTCGGGAGCGGGGGGCGCAGCTTTCTTT. Encoded protein: CASSGAGGAAFF.